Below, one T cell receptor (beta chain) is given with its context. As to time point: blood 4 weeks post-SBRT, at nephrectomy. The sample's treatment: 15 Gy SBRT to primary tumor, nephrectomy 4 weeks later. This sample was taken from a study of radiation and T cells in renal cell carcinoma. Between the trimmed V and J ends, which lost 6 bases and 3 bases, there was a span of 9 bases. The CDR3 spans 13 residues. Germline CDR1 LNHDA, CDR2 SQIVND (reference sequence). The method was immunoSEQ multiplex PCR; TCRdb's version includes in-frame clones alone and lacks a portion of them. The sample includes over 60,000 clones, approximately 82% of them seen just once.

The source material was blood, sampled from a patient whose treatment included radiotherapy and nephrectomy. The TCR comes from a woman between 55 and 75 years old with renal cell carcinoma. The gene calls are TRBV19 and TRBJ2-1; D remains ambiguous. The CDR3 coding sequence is TGTGCCAGTAGCCCCGCGCACTACAATGAGCAGTTCTTC. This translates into CASSPAHYNEQFF.